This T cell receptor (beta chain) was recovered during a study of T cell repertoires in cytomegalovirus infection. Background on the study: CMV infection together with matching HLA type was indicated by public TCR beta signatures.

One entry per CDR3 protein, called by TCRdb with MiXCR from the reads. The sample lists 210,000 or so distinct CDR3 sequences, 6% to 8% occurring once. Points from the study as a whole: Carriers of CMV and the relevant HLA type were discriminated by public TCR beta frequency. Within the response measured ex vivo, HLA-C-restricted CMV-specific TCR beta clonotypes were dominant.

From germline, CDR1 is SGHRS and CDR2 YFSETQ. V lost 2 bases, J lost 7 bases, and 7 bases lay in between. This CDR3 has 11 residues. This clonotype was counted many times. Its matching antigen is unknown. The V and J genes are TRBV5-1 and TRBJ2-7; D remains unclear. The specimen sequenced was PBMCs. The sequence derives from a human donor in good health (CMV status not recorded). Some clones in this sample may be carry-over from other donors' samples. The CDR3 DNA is TGCGCCAGCAGCTTAGCCGGGGAGCAGTACTTC. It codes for CASSLAGEQYF.